Each of the 23 T cell receptor beta chains below was sequenced from the same sample in a study of T cells after yellow fever vaccination. MiXCR was run by TCRdb on the 5' RACE reads, yielding one entry per CDR3 protein. This sample carries just under 600,000 distinct CDR3 sequences, roughly 14% of them seen once, and the ten largest clones take 11% to 15%. The starting material was PBMCs, obtained on the day of the yellow fever booster vaccination. These receptors were collected from a man younger than 40 who received the YFV17D yellow fever vaccine.

The CDR3 loop is CASSRSGTGNLKLFF. CDR3 coding DNA: TGTGCCAGCAGCCGCTCCGGGACAGGGAACCTAAAACTGTTTTTT. J is TRBJ1-4 and V is TRBV5-8; 9 nucleotides align to TRBD1. Losses at the gene ends were 4 bases for V and 10 bases for J; bases not matched to a gene: 11. The CDR3 extends over 15 amino acids. Germline V gene sequence: CDR1 SGHTS, CDR2 YDEGEE.

A few counts support this clonotype. This chain connects TRBV10-3 to TRBJ2-2, with 11 bases matching TRBD2. Per germline, CDR1 ENHRY and CDR2 SYGVKD. CDR3 length: 14 amino acids. V shed 5 bases, J shed 5 bases, and the junction held 1 base outside the gene matches. As DNA, the CDR3 is TGTGCCATCAGTTCTAGCGGGAGGACCGGGGAGCTGTTTTTT. It specifies CAISSSGRTGELFF.

This clonotype was seen repeatedly, ten times or more. CDR3 protein: CASSRDRATDTQYF. CDR3 bases: TGTGCCAGCAGTAGAGACAGGGCAACAGATACGCAGTATTTT. This chain uses TRBV25-1 with TRBJ2-3; 7 bases fit TRBD1. CDR1 is MGHDK, CDR2 SYGVNS, per germline. V shed 5 bases, J shed 3 bases, and the junction held 5 bases outside the gene matches. This CDR3 has 14 residues.

This clonotype was counted many times. The chain has TRBV7-2 and TRBJ2-5, with D perhaps given as TRBD1 or TRBD2 (6 bases each). The CDR3 spans 15 residues. The V gene lost 4 bases and the J gene lost 4 bases, with 16 bases spanning the gap. Germline V gene data show CDR1 as SGHTA and CDR2 as FQGNSA. DNA of the CDR3: TGTGCCAGCAGCTCCTCCATCGGGGGCGGAGAGACCCAGTACTTC. Encoded protein: CASSSSIGGGETQYF.

Only a few counts were recorded for this clonotype. V and J are TRBV7-2 and TRBJ1-6; D gene ambiguous. The V end was cut by 2 bases, the J end by 6 bases, with 11 bases between. The germline gives CDR1 SGHTA, CDR2 FQGNSA. This CDR3 region has 15 residues. CDR3 nucleotide sequence: TGTGCCAGCAGCTTATCAACAGCTTCTAATTCACCCCTCCACTTT. Protein product: CASSLSTASNSPLHF.

This clonotype occurred many times. This CDR3 reads CSARGREELTDTQYF. CDR3 in DNA: TGCAGTGCTAGAGGGCGGGAGGAACTCACAGATACGCAGTATTTT. The chain carries TRBV20-1 and TRBJ2-3, with TRBD2 matching over 8 bases. V trimming: 1 base; J trimming: 2 bases; junction bases outside the gene matches: 5. The CDR3 is made up of 15 amino acids. Germline V gives CDR1 DFQATT, CDR2 SNEGSKA (reference sequence).

This clonotype was seen more than once but under ten times. The rearrangement links TRBV7-8 to TRBJ1-4; 12 bases align to TRBD1. This CDR3 contains 14 residues. The V segment lost 4 bases and the J segment 13 bases; nucleotides outside the gene matches: 7. Germline V gene lookup returns CDR1 SGHVS and CDR2 FQNEAQ. The CDR3 protein is CASSSPGQGATLFF. The CDR3 nucleotides read TGTGCCAGCAGCTCCCCGGGACAGGGGGCAACACTGTTTTTT. Supplemented by reference TRBV7-8 and TRBJ1-4, the full variable domain reads GAGVSQSPRYKVAKRGQDVALRCDPISGHVSLFWYQQALGQGPEFLTYFQNEAQLDKSGLPSDRFFAERPEGSVSTLKIQRTQQEDSAVYLCASSSPGQGATLFFGSGTQLSVL.

The chain joins TRBV12-3 or TRBV12-4 to TRBJ1-1, with D perhaps matching TRBD1 (6 bases). CDR3 length: 11 residues. The ends were cut back, 4 bases at V and 9 bases at J, with 9 bases in the middle. In DNA, the CDR3 is TGTGCCAGCAGTTCCACAGGGAAAGCTTTCTTT. As protein: CASSSTGKAFF.

V is TRBV6-1 and J is TRBJ2-7, with a tentative D call TRBD1 (6 bases). Per germline, CDR1 MNHNS and CDR2 SASEGT. Trimming removed 6 bases from V and 3 bases from J, with 15 bases in between. This CDR3 spans 14 amino acids. CDR3 protein: CASSSGAENYEQYF. CDR3 DNA: TGTGCCAGCAGCTCAGGGGCGGAGAACTACGAGCAGTACTTC.

In its sample, this clonotype was seen many times. The CDR3 DNA follows: TGTGCCAGCAGTTTGGACAGGGCCAAGGATACGCAGTATTTT. Translated: CASSLDRAKDTQYF. The V call is TRBV6-5, the J call TRBJ2-3, with 8 nucleotides matching TRBD1. This CDR3 is built from 14 residues. Losses at the gene ends were 4 bases for V and 6 bases for J; bases not matched to a gene: 6. Germline CDR1 and CDR2: MNHEY and SVGAGI.

This clonotype turned up a few times. The V and J genes are TRBV29-1 and TRBJ2-3; D not resolved. Per the germline V gene, CDR1 is SQVTM and CDR2 is ANQGSEA. The V and J ends lost 5 bases and 2 bases respectively, with 2 bases between them. CDR3 length: 10 residues. CDR3: CSVSTDTQYF. Written as DNA, the CDR3 is TGCAGCGTTTCCACAGATACGCAGTATTTT.

The table lists this clonotype with a few counts. V is TRBV7-2 and J is TRBJ2-2, with TRBD2 identical over 12 bases. This CDR3 region has 16 residues. CDR1 and CDR2 (germline): SGHTA, FQGNSA. The trim removed 3 bases at V and 5 bases at J, leaving 4 bases unmatched. The CDR3 bases are TGTGCCAGCAGCTTTCAAGGACTAGCGGGGACCGGGGAGCTGTTTTTT. Its protein product is CASSFQGLAGTGELFF.

In this sample, this clonotype turned up a few times. The V call is TRBV6-6, the J call TRBJ1-6; TRBD1 might be the D (6 bases). V was pared by 8 bases and J by 8 bases, with 13 bases between. The CDR3 contains 13 residues. Germline V gene data show CDR1 as MNHNY and CDR2 as SVGAGI (reference sequence). The CDR3 coding sequence is TGTGCCAGCGACGACAGGCGTGATTCACCCCTCCACTTT. Translating gives CASDDRRDSPLHF.

The rearrangement joins TRBV29-1 to TRBJ2-2, with 8 nucleotides matching TRBD2. Germline V gene data show CDR1 as SQVTM and CDR2 as ANQGSEA. The CDR3 spans 13 residues. V dropped 5 bases and J dropped 4; count of bases not matched to a gene: 3. The CDR3: CSVQAGGTGELFF. The CDR3 DNA reads TGCAGCGTTCAGGCGGGAGGCACCGGGGAGCTGTTTTTT.

The V call is TRBV15, the J call TRBJ1-1, with 7 bases lining up with TRBD1. Germline values: CDR1 LNHNV, CDR2 YYDKDF (reference sequence). This CDR3 is built from 14 residues. The J segment lost 4 bases and the V segment lost 3 bases, leaving 5 bases of the junction unmatched. DNA for the CDR3: TGTGCCACCAGCAGCTCCTACAGGGGCACTGAAGCTTTCTTT. Its protein product is CATSSSYRGTEAFF.

A word on this clonotype: This may stem from a read error, because a much larger clone lies one nucleotide away. The CDR3 DNA follows: TGTGCCAGCAGCCAAAGGAACACTGAAGCTTTCTTT. It codes for CASSQRNTEAFF. The rearrangement uses TRBV14 and TRBJ1-1, with D unclear. The CDR3 totals 12 residues. V lost 2 bases, J lost 1 base, and 2 bases lay in between. Germline assignment: CDR1 SGHDN and CDR2 FVKESK.

This clonotype occurred many times. V usage is TRBV7-2 and J usage is TRBJ2-3; 7 bases are a match to TRBD2. V was clipped by 2 bases and J by 3 bases; unmatched bases: 11. Germline V lookup: CDR1 SGHTA, CDR2 FQGNSA. The CDR3 spans 17 residues. For the CDR3, the DNA is TGTGCCAGCAGCTTATCGGGGGGATCTGGTTGGACAGATACGCAGTATTTT. Amino acid sequence: CASSLSGGSGWTDTQYF. Full variable domain (outside the CDR3, taken from reference TRBV7-2 and TRBJ2-3): GAGVSQSPSNKVTEKGKDVELRCDPISGHTALYWYRQSLGQGLEFLIYFQGNSAPDKSGLPSDRFSAERTGGSVSTLTIQRTQQEDSAVYLCASSLSGGSGWTDTQYFGPGTRLTVL.

In regard to this clonotype: A much larger clone differs from this one at a single base, so this may be a read error. This rearrangement joins TRBV3-1 to TRBJ2-1; D is possibly TRBD2 (5 bases). The CDR3 totals 15 residues. Germline V gene lookup returns CDR1 LGHDT and CDR2 YNNKEL (reference sequence). V lost 0 bases and J lost 0, with 6 bases in between. CDR3 in amino acids: CASSQEGSSYNEQFF. CDR3 in DNA: TGTGCCAGCAGCCAAGAGGGGAGCTCCTACAATGAGCAGTTCTTC.

On this clonotype: One end of the junction is discordant with germline, which a read error may explain. The V gene is TRBV20-1, the J gene TRBJ2-1; 12 bases match TRBD2. CDR3 size: 11 residues. The germline gives CDR1 DFQATT, CDR2 SNEGSKA (reference sequence). Here the CDR3 reads CSAKGTSGPLF. CDR3 in DNA: TGCAGTGCTAAAGGGACTAGCGGGCCCCTGTTC.

The table lists this clonotype with a few counts. V is TRBV3-1 and J is TRBJ2-7; TRBD2 agrees at 8 bases. The CDR3 is 14 amino acids. The germline V gene has CDR1 LGHDT and CDR2 YNNKEL (reference sequence). Germline trimming cut 1 base from V and 2 bases from J; bases unmatched to any gene: 1. CDR3 in amino acids: CASSQVGGAYEQYF. DNA of the CDR3: TGTGCCAGCAGCCAAGTCGGGGGGGCCTACGAGCAGTACTTC.

This clonotype was found a few times. The chain's CDR3 is CSANNGKGSHEQYF. In DNA form, the CDR3 reads TGCAGTGCCAATAACGGGAAGGGCAGTCACGAGCAGTACTTC. V gene TRBV20-1 combines with J gene TRBJ2-7; D perhaps matches TRBD2 (5 bases). Trimming removed 6 bases at V and 5 bases at J, with 20 bases between. Germline lookup yields CDR1 DFQATT and CDR2 SNEGSKA (reference sequence). The CDR3 runs 14 residues.

At least ten counts were recorded for this clonotype. At one end, the junction sequence differs from germline, possibly due to a read error. The rearrangement uses TRBV12-3 or TRBV12-4 and TRBJ2-7; 14 nucleotides match TRBD2. There are 12 residues in the CDR3. The CDR3 here is CASSGGLAGADF. CDR3 coding DNA: TGTGCCAGCAGTGGGGGACTAGCGGGGGCTGACTTC.

This clonotype appeared many times. The chain has TRBV20-1 and TRBJ2-1; TRBD2 aligns across 15 bases. With 5 bases clipped from V and 6 bases from J, the junction kept 11 bases outside the gene matches. The CDR3 is 17 residues long. CDR1 is DFQATT and CDR2 is SNEGSKA in the germline V gene (reference sequence). Written as DNA, the CDR3 is TGCAGTGCTGGGGGACTAGCGGGAGGATGGTTGGGCAATGAGCAGTTCTTC. It encodes CSAGGLAGGWLGNEQFF.